The 23 T cell receptor beta chains below come from one sample, sequenced in a study of T cell changes during pregnancy in multiple sclerosis. Sequenced by immunoSEQ multiplex PCR; TCRdb stores in-frame clones only, minus some. The sample yields roughly 38,000 clones, around 92% seen once. The sample in question was CD8+ T cells from peripheral blood mononuclear cells, obtained before pregnancy. Receptors were obtained from a female donor with multiple sclerosis, enrolled in a pregnancy study.

This clone was counted once. This chain joins TRBV2 and TRBJ1-2; 9 bases fit TRBD1. The length of the CDR3 is 12 residues. Trimming cost V 8 bases and J 5 bases; bases outside gene matches: 3. Germline loops: CDR1 SNHLY, CDR2 FYNNEI. CDR3 DNA: TGTGCCAGCCGGGACAGGGTATATGGCTACACCTTC. It yields the protein CASRDRVYGYTF.

This rearrangement joins TRBV6-5 to TRBJ1-1; D gene uncertain. From germline, CDR1 is MNHEY and CDR2 SVGAGI. The CDR3 runs 14 residues. Deletions cut 4 bases from V and 4 bases from J, with 13 bases between. The CDR3 sequence is CASSLDFGGTEAFF. In DNA form, the CDR3 reads TGTGCCAGCAGTTTAGACTTTGGAGGCACTGAAGCTTTCTTT.

This clone appeared once. The chain employs TRBV7-9 and TRBJ1-2, with TRBD1 matching over 7 bases. In germline, CDR1 is SEHNR, CDR2 FQNEAQ (reference sequence). The CDR3 runs 16 residues. After removal of 1 base from V and 4 bases from J, the junction contained 9 bases not matched to a gene. CDR3 sequence reads: CASSLGAQGVLYGYTF. The CDR3 DNA is TGTGCCAGCAGCTTAGGGGCTCAGGGGGTCCTCTATGGCTACACCTTC.

The chain links TRBV28 to TRBJ1-1; D is unclear. From germline, CDR1 is MDHEN and CDR2 SYDVKM. Trimming took 3 bases from V and 4 from J, leaving 12 bases between them. The CDR3 loop spans 14 amino acids. The CDR3 DNA reads TGTGCCAGCAGTTTTGTGGAGAGCCGCACTGAAGCTTTCTTT. Its protein is CASSFVESRTEAFF.

This clone has just one count. This chain uses TRBV9 with TRBJ2-3; tentatively, D is TRBD2 (5 bases). Germline CDR1 SGDLS, CDR2 YYNGEE. Trimming removed 5 bases at V and 0 bases at J, with 13 bases between. This CDR3 region has 15 residues. The CDR3 DNA sequence: TGTGCCAGCAGGCGAAGCGGTAGCAGCACAGATACGCAGTATTTT. This gives the protein CASRRSGSSTDTQYF.

This rearrangement joins TRBV28 to TRBJ2-1; no clear D. The CDR3 has 11 amino acids. V shed 2 bases and J shed 10 bases, with 6 bases lying between them. Germline assignment: CDR1 MDHEN and CDR2 SYDVKM. The CDR3 bases are TGTGCCAGCAGTTTAATCCAGGAGCAGTTCTTC. The encoded protein is CASSLIQEQFF.

The chain is built from TRBV9 and TRBJ2-3; 10 bases are a match to TRBD2. J lost 2 bases, V lost 2 bases, and 5 bases had no gene match. From germline, CDR1 is SGDLS and CDR2 YYNGEE. The CDR3 sequence is 16 residues long. The CDR3 is CASSVGAGGPTDTQYF. The DNA for the CDR3 is TGTGCCAGCAGCGTGGGAGCGGGGGGGCCCACAGATACGCAGTATTTT.

This chain uses TRBV7-9 with TRBJ2-1; tentative D call: TRBD1 (5 bases). With 9 bases removed from V and 7 bases from J, the gap between germline ends came to 22 bases. From germline, CDR1 is SEHNR and CDR2 FQNEAQ (reference sequence). This CDR3 spans 15 amino acids. CDR3 DNA: TGTGCCAGGGAAGCTCCTCAGGGTATGATGAATGAGCAGTTCTTC. Translated: CAREAPQGMMNEQFF. The full variable domain, completed using reference TRBV7-9 and TRBJ2-1, is DTGVSQNPRHKITKRGQNVTFRCDPISEHNRLYWYRQTLGQGPEFLTYFQNEAQLEKSRLLSDRFSAERPKGSFSTLEIQRTEQGDSAMYLCAREAPQGMMNEQFFGPGTRLTVL.

This rearrangement joins TRBV27 to TRBJ2-7; 8 bases line up with TRBD1. The CDR3 is 14 residues long. With V trimmed by 2 bases and J by 4 bases, 4 bases remained unmatched. Germline V lookup: CDR1 MNHEY, CDR2 SMNVEV (reference sequence). This CDR3 reads CASSLGQGTYEQYF. The CDR3 bases are TGTGCCAGCAGTTTAGGACAGGGCACATACGAGCAGTACTTC.

In this sample, this clone turned up once. The V and J genes are TRBV19 and TRBJ2-1, with 8 nucleotides matching TRBD2. The V segment lost 0 bases and the J segment 9 bases; nucleotides outside the gene matches: 16. This CDR3 has 18 residues. Germline V gene lookup returns CDR1 LNHDA and CDR2 SQIVND (reference sequence). For the CDR3, the DNA is TGTGCCAGTAGTATAGAGAGGACTAGCCCACCTAGGAGGGGTGAGCAGTTCTTC. The encoded protein is CASSIERTSPPRRGEQFF. The full variable domain, with the rest looked up from reference TRBV19 and TRBJ2-1, is DGGITQSPKYLFRKEGQNVTLSCEQNLNHDAMYWYRQDPGQGLRLIYYSQIVNDFQKGDIAEGYSVSREKKESFPLTVTSAQKNPTAFYLCASSIERTSPPRRGEQFFGPGTRLTVL.

Here the CDR3 DNA reads TGTGCCAGCAGCGGACTAGCGGGAGGGCAGGGCCCCTACAATGAGCAGTTCTTC. Translated, it gives CASSGLAGGQGPYNEQFF. This chain joins TRBV27 and TRBJ2-1; 15 bases align to TRBD2. The V and J ends lost 6 bases and 2 bases, in that order; junction bases with no gene match: 8. The length of the CDR3 is 18 residues. Germline V gives CDR1 MNHEY, CDR2 SMNVEV (reference sequence).

J is TRBJ2-5 and V is TRBV21-1; the tabulated D call, TRBD1, remains unverified against the DNA. TRBV21-1 constitutes a pseudogene. The CDR3 runs to 15 residues. The CDR3 is CASSKGNNRGETQYF. Written as DNA, the CDR3 is TGTGCCAGCAGCAAAGGGAACAATAGGGGGGAGACCCAGTACTTC.

The chain is built from TRBV28 and TRBJ1-2; possible D gene TRBD1, 6 bases. The V gene lost 3 bases and the J gene lost 7 bases, with 15 bases spanning the gap. The germline gives CDR1 MDHEN, CDR2 SYDVKM. The CDR3 covers 14 residues. CDR3 sequence reads: CASSLVRQAGGYTF. CDR3 nucleotides: TGTGCCAGCAGTTTGGTGAGACAGGCGGGTGGCTACACCTTC.

J is TRBJ1-3 and V is TRBV7-6; D gene unclear. Germline V gene lookup returns CDR1 SGHVS and CDR2 FNYEAQ. The V gene lost 0 bases and the J gene lost 0 bases, with 18 bases spanning the gap. This CDR3 comprises 19 residues. Here the CDR3 DNA reads TGTGCCAGCAGCTTAGCCCCTCCAAGACGGGAGAGCTCTGGAAACACCATATATTTT. Amino acid sequence: CASSLAPPRRESSGNTIYF.

The V gene is TRBV6-1, the J gene TRBJ2-7, with a tentative D call TRBD2 (5 bases). Germline V gene lookup returns CDR1 MNHNS and CDR2 SASEGT. The length of the CDR3 is 13 residues. V shed 3 bases and J shed 0 bases, with 6 bases lying between them. CDR3 in DNA: TGTGCCAGCAGTGATGCGGGCTCCTACGAGCAGTACTTC. Translated, it gives CASSDAGSYEQYF.

This chain uses TRBV7-6 with TRBJ2-2, with D perhaps TRBD1 (6 bases). The V gene lost 1 base and the J gene lost 3 bases, with 9 bases spanning the gap. Germline V gene data show CDR1 as SGHVS and CDR2 as FNYEAQ. The CDR3 loop spans 15 amino acids. CDR3 bases: TGTGCCAGCAGCTTAGAGGGGGAGCACACCGGGGAGCTGTTTTTT. Translated: CASSLEGEHTGELFF.

This chain connects TRBV11-2 to TRBJ2-5; the D gene is possibly TRBD2 (5 bases). The CDR3 length is 16 residues. V was pared by 1 base and J by 2 bases, with 14 bases between. The germline CDR1 and CDR2 sequences are SGHAT and FQNNGV. The CDR3: CASSLARILAQETQYF. CDR3 bases: TGTGCCAGCAGCTTAGCCCGTATCCTAGCACAAGAGACCCAGTACTTC.

The rearrangement links TRBV7-9 to TRBJ2-7; 7 bases are a match to TRBD1. Germline V lookup: CDR1 SEHNR, CDR2 FQNEAQ (reference sequence). The trim removed 4 bases at V and 2 bases at J, leaving 8 bases unmatched. This CDR3 spans 15 amino acids. This chain's CDR3 is CASSSAGTATYEQYF. Here the CDR3 DNA reads TGTGCCAGCAGCTCCGCAGGGACAGCAACCTACGAGCAGTACTTC. Supplemented by reference TRBV7-9 and TRBJ2-7, the full variable domain reads DTGVSQNPRHKITKRGQNVTFRCDPISEHNRLYWYRQTLGQGPEFLTYFQNEAQLEKSRLLSDRFSAERPKGSFSTLEIQRTEQGDSAMYLCASSSAGTATYEQYFGPGTRLTVT.

In its sample, this clone is large. The chain uses TRBV6-1 and TRBJ2-1; D possibly corresponds to TRBD2 (5 bases). The length of the CDR3 is 14 residues. CDR1 and CDR2 from the germline V gene are MNHNS and SASEGT. V was shortened by 6 bases and J by 1 base, with 10 bases between the two germline ends. CDR3 in DNA: TGTGCCAGCAGGGTAGCGTCTTCCTACAATGAGCAGTTCTTC. This gives the protein CASRVASSYNEQFF.

The J gene is TRBJ2-1, the V gene TRBV2, with D perhaps TRBD2 (5 bases). V was cut by 6 bases and J by 8 bases, with 17 bases left in between. The CDR3 length is 14 residues. The germline gives CDR1 SNHLY, CDR2 FYNNEI. The CDR3 loop reads CASSRVGSVDEQFF. CDR3 bases: TGTGCCAGCAGCCGCGTTGGGAGCGTAGATGAGCAGTTCTTC.

The rearrangement joins TRBV2 to TRBJ1-2; TRBD1 matches at 7 bases. The V gene end was trimmed by 4 bases and the J gene end by 3 bases; junction bases not matched to a gene: 2. CDR1 is SNHLY and CDR2 is FYNNEI in the germline V gene. The CDR3 has 13 amino acids. The CDR3 nucleotides read TGTGCCAGCAGTGGCACAGGGGACTATGGCTACACCTTC. It encodes CASSGTGDYGYTF.

J is TRBJ2-1 and V is TRBV6-5; weak D call: TRBD2 (6 bases). V was trimmed by 5 bases and J by 4 bases, leaving 15 bases between them. Looked up from germline, CDR1 is MNHEY and CDR2 is SVGAGI. The CDR3 is 15 residues long. The CDR3 protein is CASSLSTGLYNEQFF. The CDR3 nucleotides read TGTGCCAGCAGTCTCTCCACGGGACTTTACAATGAGCAGTTCTTC.

This chain links TRBV6-1 with TRBJ2-5, with D possibly TRBD1 on 6 matching bases. This CDR3 region has 14 residues. The ends were cut back, 6 bases at V and 2 bases at J, with 13 bases in the middle. CDR1 and CDR2 from the germline V gene are MNHNS and SASEGT. The CDR3 loop is CASSSGTLQETQYF. For the CDR3, the DNA is TGTGCCAGCAGCTCCGGGACACTTCAAGAGACCCAGTACTTC.